This T cell receptor (beta chain) was identified in a study of blood T cell repertoires in COVID-19. For the study at large: Collection of acute and convalescent COVID-19 samples took place in the United States, Italy and Spain. The analysed material was cDNA or gDNA that came from T cells, B-cell-depleted T cells, or PBMCs.

This clone was seen once. This CDR3 has 13 residues. Germline CDR1 and CDR2: MDHEN and SYDVKM. V was pared by 5 bases and J by 5 bases, with 12 bases between. In the authors' methods: Quantification of nucleated cells was approximated via reference gene primer amplification. Sequenced by immunoSEQ multiplex PCR; TCRdb stores in-frame clones only, minus some. D and trimming come from the DNA, and the V and J calls and clone size come from that table. The sample contains about 150,000 clones, more than 80% of which appear only once. Input material: peripheral blood. The genes are TRBV28 and TRBJ2-5, with D hard to call. This TCR derives from a man between 50 and 59 years old with acute or convalescent COVID-19. The CDR3 sequence: CASSRHEIETQYF. The CDR3 bases are TGTGCCAGCAGTCGACATGAGATCGAGACCCAGTACTTC.